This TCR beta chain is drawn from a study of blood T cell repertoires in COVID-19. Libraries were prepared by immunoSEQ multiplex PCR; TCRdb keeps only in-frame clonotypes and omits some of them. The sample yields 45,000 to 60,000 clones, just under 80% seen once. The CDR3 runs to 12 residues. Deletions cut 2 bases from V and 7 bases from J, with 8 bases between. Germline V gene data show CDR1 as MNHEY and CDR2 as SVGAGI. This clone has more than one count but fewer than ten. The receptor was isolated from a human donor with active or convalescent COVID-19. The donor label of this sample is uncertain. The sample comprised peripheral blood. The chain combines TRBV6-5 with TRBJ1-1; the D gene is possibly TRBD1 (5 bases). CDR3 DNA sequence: TGTGCCAGCAGTTACGGCGGGGGTGAAGCTTTCTTT. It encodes CASSYGGGEAFF.